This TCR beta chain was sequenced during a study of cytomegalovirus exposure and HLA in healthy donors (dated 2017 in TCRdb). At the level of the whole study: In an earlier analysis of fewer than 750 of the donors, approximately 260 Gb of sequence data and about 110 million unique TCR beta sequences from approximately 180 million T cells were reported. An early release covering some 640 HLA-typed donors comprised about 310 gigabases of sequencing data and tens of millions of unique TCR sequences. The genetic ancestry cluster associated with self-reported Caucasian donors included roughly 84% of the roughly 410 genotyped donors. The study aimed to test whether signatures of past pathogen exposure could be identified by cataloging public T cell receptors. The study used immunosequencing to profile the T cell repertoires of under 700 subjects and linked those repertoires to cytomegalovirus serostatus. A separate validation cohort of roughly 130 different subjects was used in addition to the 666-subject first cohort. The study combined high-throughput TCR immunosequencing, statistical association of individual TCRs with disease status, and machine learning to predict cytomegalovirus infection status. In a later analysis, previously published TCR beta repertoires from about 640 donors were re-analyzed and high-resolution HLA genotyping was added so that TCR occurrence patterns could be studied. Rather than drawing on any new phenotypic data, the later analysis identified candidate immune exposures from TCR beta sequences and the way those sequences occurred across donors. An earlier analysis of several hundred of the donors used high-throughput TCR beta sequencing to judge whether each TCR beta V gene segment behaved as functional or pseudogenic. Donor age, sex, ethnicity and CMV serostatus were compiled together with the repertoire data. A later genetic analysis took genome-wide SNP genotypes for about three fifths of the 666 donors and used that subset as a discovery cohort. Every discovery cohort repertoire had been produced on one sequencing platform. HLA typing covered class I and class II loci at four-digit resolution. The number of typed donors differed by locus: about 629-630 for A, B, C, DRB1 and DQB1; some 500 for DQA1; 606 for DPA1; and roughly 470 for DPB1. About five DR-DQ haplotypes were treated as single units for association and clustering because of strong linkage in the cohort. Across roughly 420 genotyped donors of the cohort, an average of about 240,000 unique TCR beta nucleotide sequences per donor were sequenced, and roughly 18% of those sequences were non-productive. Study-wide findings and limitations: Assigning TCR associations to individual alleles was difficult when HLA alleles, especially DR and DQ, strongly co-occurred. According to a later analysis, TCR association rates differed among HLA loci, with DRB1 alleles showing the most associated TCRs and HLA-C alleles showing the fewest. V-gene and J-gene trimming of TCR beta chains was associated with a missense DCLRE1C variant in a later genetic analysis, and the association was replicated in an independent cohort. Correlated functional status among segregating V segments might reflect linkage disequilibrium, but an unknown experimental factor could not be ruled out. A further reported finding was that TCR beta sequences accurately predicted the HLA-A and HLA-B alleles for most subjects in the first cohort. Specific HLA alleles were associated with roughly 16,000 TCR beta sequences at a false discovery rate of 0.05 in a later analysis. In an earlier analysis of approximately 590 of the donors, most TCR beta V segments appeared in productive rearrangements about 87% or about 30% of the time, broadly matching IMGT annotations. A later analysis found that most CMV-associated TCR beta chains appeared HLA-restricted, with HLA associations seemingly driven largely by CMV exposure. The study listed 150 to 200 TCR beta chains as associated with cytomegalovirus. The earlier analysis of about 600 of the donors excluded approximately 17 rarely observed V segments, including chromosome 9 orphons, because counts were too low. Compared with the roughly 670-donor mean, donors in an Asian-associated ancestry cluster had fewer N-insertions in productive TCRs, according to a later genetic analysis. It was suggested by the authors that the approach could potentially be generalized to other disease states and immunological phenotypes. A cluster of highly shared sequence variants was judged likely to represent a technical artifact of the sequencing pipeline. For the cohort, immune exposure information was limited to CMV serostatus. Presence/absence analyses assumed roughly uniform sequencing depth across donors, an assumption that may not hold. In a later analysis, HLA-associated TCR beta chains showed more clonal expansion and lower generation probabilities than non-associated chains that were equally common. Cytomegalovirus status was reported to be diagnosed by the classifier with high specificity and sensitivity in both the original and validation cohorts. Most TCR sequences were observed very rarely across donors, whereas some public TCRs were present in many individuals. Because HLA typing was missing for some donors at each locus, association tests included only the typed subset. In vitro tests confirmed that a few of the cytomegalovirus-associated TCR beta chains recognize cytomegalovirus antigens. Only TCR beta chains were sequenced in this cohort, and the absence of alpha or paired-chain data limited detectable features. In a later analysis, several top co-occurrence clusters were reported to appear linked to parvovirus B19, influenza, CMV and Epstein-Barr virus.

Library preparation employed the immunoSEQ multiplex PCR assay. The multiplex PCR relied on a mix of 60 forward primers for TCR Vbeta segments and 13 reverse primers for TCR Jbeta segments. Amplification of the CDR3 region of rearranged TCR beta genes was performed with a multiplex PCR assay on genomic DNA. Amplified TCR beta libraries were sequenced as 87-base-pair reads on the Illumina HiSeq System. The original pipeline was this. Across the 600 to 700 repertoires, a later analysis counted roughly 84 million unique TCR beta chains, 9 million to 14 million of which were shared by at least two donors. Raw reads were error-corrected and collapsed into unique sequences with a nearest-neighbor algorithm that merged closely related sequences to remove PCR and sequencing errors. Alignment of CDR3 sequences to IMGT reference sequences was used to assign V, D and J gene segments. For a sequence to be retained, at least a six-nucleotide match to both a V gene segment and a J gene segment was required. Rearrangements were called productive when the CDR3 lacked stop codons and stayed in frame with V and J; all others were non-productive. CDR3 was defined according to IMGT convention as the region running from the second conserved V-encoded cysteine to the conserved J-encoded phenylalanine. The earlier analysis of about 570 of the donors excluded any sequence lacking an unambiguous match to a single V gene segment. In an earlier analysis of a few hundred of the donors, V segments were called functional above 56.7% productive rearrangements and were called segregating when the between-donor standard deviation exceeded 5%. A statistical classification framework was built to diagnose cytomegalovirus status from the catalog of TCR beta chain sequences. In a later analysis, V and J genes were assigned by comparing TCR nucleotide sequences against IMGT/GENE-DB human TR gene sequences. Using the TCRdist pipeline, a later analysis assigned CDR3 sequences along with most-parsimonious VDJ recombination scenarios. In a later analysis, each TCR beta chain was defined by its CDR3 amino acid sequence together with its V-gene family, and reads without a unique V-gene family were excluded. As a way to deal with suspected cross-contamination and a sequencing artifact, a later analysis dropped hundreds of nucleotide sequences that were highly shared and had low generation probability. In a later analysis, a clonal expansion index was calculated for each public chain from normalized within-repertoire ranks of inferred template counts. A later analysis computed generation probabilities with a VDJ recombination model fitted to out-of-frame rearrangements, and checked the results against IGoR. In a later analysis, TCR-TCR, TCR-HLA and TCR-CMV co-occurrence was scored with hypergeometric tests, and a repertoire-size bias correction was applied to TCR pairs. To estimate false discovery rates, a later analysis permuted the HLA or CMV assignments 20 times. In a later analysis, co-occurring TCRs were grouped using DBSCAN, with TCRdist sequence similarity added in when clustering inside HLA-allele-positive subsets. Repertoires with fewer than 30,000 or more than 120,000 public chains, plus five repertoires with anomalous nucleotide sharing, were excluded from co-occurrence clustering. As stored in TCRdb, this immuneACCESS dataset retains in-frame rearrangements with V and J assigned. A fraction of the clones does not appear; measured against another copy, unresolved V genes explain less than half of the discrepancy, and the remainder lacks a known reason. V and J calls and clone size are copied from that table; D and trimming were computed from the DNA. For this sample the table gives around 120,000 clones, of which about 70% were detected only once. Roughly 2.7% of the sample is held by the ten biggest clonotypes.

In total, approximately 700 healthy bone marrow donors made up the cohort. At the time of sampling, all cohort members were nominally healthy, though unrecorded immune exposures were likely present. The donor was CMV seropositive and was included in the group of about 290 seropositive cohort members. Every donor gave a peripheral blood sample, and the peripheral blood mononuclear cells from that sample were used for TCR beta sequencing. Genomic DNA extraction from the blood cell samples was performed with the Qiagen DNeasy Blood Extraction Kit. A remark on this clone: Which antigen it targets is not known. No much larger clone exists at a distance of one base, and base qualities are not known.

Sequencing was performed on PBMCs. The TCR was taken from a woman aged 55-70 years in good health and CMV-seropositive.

DNA sequence: TGTGCCAGCAGCGCTAGGACAGGGTGGAATCAGCCCCAGCATTTT. This translates into CASSARTGWNQPQHF. This receptor chain uses TRBV9 and TRBJ1-5, with 8 bases in between that match TRBD1. The CDR3 contains 15 residues, cysteine and phenylalanine counted. Only CDR3 DNA is held: 45 bases, read in frame from base 1. V is trimmed back by 3 bases and J by 4 bases, and the junction contains 6 bases that no gene match accounts for. CDR1 and CDR2, looked up from the germline V gene, are SGDLS and YYNGEE.